These 4 T cell receptor beta chains share one sample of origin, sequenced in a study of blood T cell repertoires in COVID-19. The assay was immunoSEQ multiplex PCR, and TCRdb's table has in-frame clones only and misses some. This sample has 75,000 to 95,000 clones; approximately 80% occur once, and the top ten carry 15% to 20%. The material sequenced was peripheral blood. All receptors derive from an elderly man with active or convalescent COVID-19.

V is TRBV18 and J is TRBJ2-6, with D perhaps TRBD2 (6 bases). The CDR3 contains 16 residues. The germline CDR1 and CDR2 sequences are KGHSH and LQKENI. V shed 5 bases and J shed 0 bases, with 11 bases lying between them. The CDR3 protein is CASSRDLTSGANVLTF. The CDR3 bases are TGTGCCAGCTCAAGGGACTTGACCTCTGGGGCCAACGTCCTGACTTTC.

The CDR3 sequence is CASNPGTVPSREQYV. CDR3 nucleotide sequence: TGTGCCTCAAACCCCGGGACAGTCCCTTCGCGGGAGCAGTACGTC. The chain employs TRBV2 and TRBJ2-7, with TRBD1 identical over 7 bases. The ends lost 11 bases at V and 7 bases at J; junction bases unmatched: 20. The CDR3 is 15 amino acids. Germline V CDR1 and CDR2: SNHLY, FYNNEI.

The V call is TRBV2, the J call TRBJ2-6; 10 bases fit TRBD1. Trimming at V came to 8 bases and at J to 1 base, leaving 2 bases not matched to a gene. This CDR3 has 15 amino acids. Looked up from germline, CDR1 is SNHLY and CDR2 is FYNNEI. This chain's CDR3 is CASDRGLSGANVLTF. The CDR3 region has the DNA TGTGCCAGCGACAGGGGGCTTTCTGGGGCCAACGTCCTGACTTTC.

The table lists this clone with a count of one. The J gene is TRBJ1-1, the V gene TRBV27, with 7 bases matching TRBD1. V was pared by 6 bases and J by 2 bases, with 3 bases of the junction left unmatched. The CDR3 contains 13 residues. CDR1 is MNHEY and CDR2 is SMNVEV in the germline V gene (reference sequence). CDR3 loop: CASRGTVNTEAFF. The CDR3 DNA reads TGTGCCAGCAGGGGGACAGTAAACACTGAAGCTTTCTTT.